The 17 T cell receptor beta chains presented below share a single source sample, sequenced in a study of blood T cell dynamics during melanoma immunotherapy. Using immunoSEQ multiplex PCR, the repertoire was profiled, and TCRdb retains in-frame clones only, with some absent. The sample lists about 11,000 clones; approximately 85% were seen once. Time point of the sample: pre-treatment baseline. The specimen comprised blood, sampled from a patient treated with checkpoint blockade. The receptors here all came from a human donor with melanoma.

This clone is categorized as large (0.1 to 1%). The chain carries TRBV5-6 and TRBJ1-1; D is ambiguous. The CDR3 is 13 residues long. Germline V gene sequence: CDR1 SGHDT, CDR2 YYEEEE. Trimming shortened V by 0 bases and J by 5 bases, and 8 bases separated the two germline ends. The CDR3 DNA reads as TGTGCCAGCAGCTTGGGGACTGTTACTGAAGCTTTCTTT. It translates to CASSLGTVTEAFF. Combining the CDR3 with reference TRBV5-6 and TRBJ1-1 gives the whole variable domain DAGVTQSPTHLIKTRGQQVTLRCSPKSGHDTVSWYQQALGQGPQFIFQYYEEEERQRGNFPDRFSGHQFPNYSSELNVNALLLGDSALYLCASSLGTVTEAFFGQGTRLTVV.

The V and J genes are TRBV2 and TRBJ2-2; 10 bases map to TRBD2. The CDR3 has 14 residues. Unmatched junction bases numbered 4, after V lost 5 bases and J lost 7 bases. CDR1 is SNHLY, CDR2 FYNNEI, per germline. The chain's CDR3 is CASSSGLAYGELFF. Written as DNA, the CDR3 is TGTGCCAGCAGTTCGGGACTAGCGTACGGGGAGCTGTTTTTT.

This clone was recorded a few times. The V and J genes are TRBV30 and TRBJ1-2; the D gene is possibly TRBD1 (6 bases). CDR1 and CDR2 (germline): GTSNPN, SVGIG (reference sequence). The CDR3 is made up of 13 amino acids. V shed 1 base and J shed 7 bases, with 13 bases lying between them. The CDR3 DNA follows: TGTGCCTGGAGTGCCCGCGCGGACAGTGGCTACACCTTC. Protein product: CAWSARADSGYTF. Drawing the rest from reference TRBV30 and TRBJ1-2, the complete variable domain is SQTIHQWPATLVQPVGSPLSLECTVEGTSNPNLYWYRQAAGRGLQLLFYSVGIGQISSEVPQNLSASRPQDRQFILSSKKLLLSDSGFYLCAWSARADSGYTFGSGTRLTVV.

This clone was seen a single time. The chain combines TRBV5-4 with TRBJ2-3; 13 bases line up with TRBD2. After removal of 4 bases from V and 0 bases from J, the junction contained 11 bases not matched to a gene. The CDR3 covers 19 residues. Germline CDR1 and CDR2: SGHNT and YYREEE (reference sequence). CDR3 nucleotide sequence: TGTGCCAGCAGCCTGATTAGCGGACTAGCGGGGGCCAGCACAGATACGCAGTATTTT. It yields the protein CASSLISGLAGASTDTQYF. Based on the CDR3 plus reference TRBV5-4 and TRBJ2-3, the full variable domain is ETGVTQSPTHLIKTRGQQVTLRCSSQSGHNTVSWYQQALGQGPQFIFQYYREEENGRGNFPPRFSGLQFPNYSSELNVNALELDDSALYLCASSLISGLAGASTDTQYFGPGTRLTVL.

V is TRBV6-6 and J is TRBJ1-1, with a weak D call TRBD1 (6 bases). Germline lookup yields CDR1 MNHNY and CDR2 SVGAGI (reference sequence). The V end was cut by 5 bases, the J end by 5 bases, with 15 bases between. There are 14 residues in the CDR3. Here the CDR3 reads CASSRIQGRTEAFF. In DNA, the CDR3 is TGTGCCAGCAGTCGCATACAGGGTCGGACTGAAGCTTTCTTT.

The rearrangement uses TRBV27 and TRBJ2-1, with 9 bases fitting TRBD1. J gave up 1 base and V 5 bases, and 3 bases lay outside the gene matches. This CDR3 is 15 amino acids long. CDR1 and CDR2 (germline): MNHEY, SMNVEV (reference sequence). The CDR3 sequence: CASSGTGWSYNEQFF. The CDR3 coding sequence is TGTGCCAGCAGTGGGACAGGGTGGTCCTACAATGAGCAGTTCTTC.

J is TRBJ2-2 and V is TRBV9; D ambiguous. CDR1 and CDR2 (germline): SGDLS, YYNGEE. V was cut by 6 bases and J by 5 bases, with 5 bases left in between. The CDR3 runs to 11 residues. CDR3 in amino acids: CASTLTGELFF. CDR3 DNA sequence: TGTGCCAGCACCTTGACCGGGGAGCTGTTTTTT.

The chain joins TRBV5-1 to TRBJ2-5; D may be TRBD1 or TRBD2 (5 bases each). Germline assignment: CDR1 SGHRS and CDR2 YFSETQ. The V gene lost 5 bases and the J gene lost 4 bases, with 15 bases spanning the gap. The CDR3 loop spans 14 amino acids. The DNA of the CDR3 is TGCGCCAGCAGTAGACAGCGGACCTTAGAGACCCAGTACTTC. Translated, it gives CASSRQRTLETQYF.

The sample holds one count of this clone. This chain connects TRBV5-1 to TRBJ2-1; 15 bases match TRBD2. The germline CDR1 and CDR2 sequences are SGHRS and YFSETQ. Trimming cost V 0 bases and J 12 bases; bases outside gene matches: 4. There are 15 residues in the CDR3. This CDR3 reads CASSLDPGLAGGQFF. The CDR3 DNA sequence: TGCGCCAGCAGCTTGGACCCGGGACTAGCGGGGGGGCAGTTCTTC.

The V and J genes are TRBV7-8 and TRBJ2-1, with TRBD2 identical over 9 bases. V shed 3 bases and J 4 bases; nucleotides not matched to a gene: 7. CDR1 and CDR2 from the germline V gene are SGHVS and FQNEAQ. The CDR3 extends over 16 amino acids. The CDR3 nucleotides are TGTGCCAGCAGCTTCCTAGCGGGGATTTTTTACAATGAGCAGTTCTTC. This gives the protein CASSFLAGIFYNEQFF.

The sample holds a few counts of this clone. This CDR3 reads CASSLPPGTEAFF. CDR3 sequence (DNA): TGTGCCAGCAGCCTTCCCCCGGGCACTGAAGCTTTCTTT. The chain links TRBV9 to TRBJ1-1; D ambiguous. V was cut by 4 bases and J by 4 bases, with 11 bases left in between. In germline, CDR1 is SGDLS, CDR2 YYNGEE. This CDR3 is built from 13 residues.

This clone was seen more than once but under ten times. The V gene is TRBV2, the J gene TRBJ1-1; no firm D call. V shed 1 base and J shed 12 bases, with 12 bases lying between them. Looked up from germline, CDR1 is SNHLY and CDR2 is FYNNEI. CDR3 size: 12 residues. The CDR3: CASSEDALVTFF. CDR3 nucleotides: TGTGCCAGCAGTGAAGACGCTCTGGTAACTTTCTTT.

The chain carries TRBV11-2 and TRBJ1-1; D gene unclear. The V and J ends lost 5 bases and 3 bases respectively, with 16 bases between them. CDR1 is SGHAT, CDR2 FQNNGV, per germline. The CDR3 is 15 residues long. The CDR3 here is CASSLRRVPDTEAFF. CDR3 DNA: TGTGCCAGCAGCCTTCGACGGGTTCCGGACACTGAAGCTTTCTTT.

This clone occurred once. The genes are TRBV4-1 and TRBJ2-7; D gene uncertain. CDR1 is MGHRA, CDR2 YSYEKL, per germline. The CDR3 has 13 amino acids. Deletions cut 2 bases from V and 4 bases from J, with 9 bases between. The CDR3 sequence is CASSQTTGYEQYF. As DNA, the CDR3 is TGCGCCAGCAGCCAAACGACTGGATACGAGCAGTACTTC.

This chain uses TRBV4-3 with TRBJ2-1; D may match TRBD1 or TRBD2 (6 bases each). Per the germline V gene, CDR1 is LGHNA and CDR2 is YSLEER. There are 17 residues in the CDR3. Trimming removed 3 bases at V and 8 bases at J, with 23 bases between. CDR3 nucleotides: TGCGCCAGCAGCCAGGGGATGGAGGGGGACCCGGGAGATGAGCAGTTCTTC. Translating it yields CASSQGMEGDPGDEQFF.

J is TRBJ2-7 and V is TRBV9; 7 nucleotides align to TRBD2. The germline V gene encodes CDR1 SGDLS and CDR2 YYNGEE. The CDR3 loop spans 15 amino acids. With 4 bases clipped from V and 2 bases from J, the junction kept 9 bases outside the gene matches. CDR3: CASSLGGTETYEQYF. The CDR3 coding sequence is TGTGCCAGCAGCCTGGGAGGGACGGAGACCTACGAGCAGTACTTC. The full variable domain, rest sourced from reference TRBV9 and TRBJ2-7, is DSGVTQTPKHLITATGQRVTLRCSPRSGDLSVYWYQQSLDQGLQFLIQYYNGEERAKGNILERFSAQQFPDLHSELNLSSLELGDSALYFCASSLGGTETYEQYFGPGTRLTVT.

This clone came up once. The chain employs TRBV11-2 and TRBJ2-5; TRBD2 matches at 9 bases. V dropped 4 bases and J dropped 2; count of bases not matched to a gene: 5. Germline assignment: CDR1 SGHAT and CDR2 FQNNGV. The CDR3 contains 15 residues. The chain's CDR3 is CASSSWTSAQETQYF. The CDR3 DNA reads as TGTGCCAGCAGCTCTTGGACTAGCGCTCAAGAGACCCAGTACTTC.